This T cell receptor beta chain originates from a study of CD8 T cells in ankylosing spondylitis. The study, taken as a whole, reports: Disease-linked clones proved CD8+ and comparatively uncommon in peripheral blood. The authors reported significant enrichment of disease-linked clones in matched ankylosing spondylitis synovial fluid. Blood from ankylosing spondylitis patients appeared to carry a characteristic roughly eight-variant TCR beta motif.

Between the trimmed V and J ends, which lost 0 bases and 3 bases, there was a span of 14 bases. The CDR3 consists of 15 residues. Germline-derived CDR1 and CDR2 are DFQATT and SNEGSKA (reference sequence). This clonotype has a count of ten or more. Its antigen is as yet unknown. Making the TCR beta libraries involved quantitative 5'-RACE with molecular barcodes. MiXCR, applied by TCRdb to the 5' RACE reads, yields one record per CDR3 protein. The data contain 300,000 to 350,000 distinct CDR3 sequences, 14% to 15% of them singletons. This sequence joins TRBV20-1 and TRBJ1-1, with a tentative D call TRBD1 (5 bases). This clonotype was sampled from a male donor with ankylosing spondylitis or in good health (not recorded which). Specimen: blood, either unsorted or a sorted T cell fraction (not recorded which). The CDR3 protein is CSARDRPFRDTEAFF. The CDR3 bases are TGCAGTGCTAGAGATCGGCCTTTCAGGGACACTGAAGCTTTCTTT.